The rows below give T cell receptor beta chains drawn from one sample of a study of blood T cell repertoires in COVID-19. Only in-frame clones appear in the TCRdb table, and some are missing; sequencing was by immunoSEQ multiplex PCR. The sample holds under 200,000 clones; around nine tenths are singletons and the top ten take nearly 0.55%. The source material was peripheral blood. The receptors originated from a man in his forties or fifties with acute or convalescent COVID-19. CDR3s include the opening cysteine and the closing phenylalanine or tryptophan. D genes are given only for firm matches. For some rows the clone size is stated as once, few or many, or as a class when expanded; others skip it.

d_call	v_call	clone_size	j_call	cdr3_nt	cdr3_aa
TRBD1	TRBV13	NA	TRBJ2-5	TGTGCCAGCAGCCCGGACAGGGGGTGGCTAAGAGAACAGTACTTC	CASSPDRGWLREQYF
NA	TRBV30	NA	TRBJ1-2	TGTGCCTGGACGGTTGGAGAGGACTATGGCTACACCTTC	CAWTVGEDYGYTF
NA	TRBV7-8	NA	TRBJ1-1	TGTGCCAGCAGCTTACGAGTGGGCGTCACTGAAGCTTTCTTT	CASSLRVGVTEAFF
TRBD2	TRBV5-1	NA	TRBJ2-7	TGCGCCAGCAGCCCCGGGACTAGCGGGAGGTACGAGCAGTACTTC	CASSPGTSGRYEQYF
NA	TRBV6-4	NA	TRBJ2-3	TGTGCCAGCAGTGACAGCCGAGGATCACCGCAGTATTTT	CASSDSRGSPQYF
TRBD2	TRBV27	NA	TRBJ2-5	TGTGCCAGCAGTCCTGGACTAGCGGGAGGCCTTGGGGAGACCCAGTACTTC	CASSPGLAGGLGETQYF
TRBD2	TRBV28	NA	TRBJ2-7	TGTGCCAGCAGTGGACTAGCGGGAGGCTACTACGAGCAGTACTTC	CASSGLAGGYYEQYF
TRBD1	TRBV30	NA	TRBJ1-4	TGTGCCTGGACTTCCGGGACAGGAGTTAGGCATGAAAAACTGTTTTTT	CAWTSGTGVRHEKLFF
TRBD1	TRBV7-8	NA	TRBJ2-7	TGTGCCAGCAGCCGAGCAGGGGGCGCGTACGAGCAGTACTTC	CASSRAGGAYEQYF
NA	TRBV9	NA	TRBJ2-3	TGTGCCAGCAGCCCCCGGGAGCCCGACACAGATACGCAGTATTTT	CASSPREPDTDTQYF
NA	TRBV27	NA	TRBJ1-6	TGTGCCAGCAGTTTCCTCGGTTTTAATTCACCCCTCCACTTT	CASSFLGFNSPLHF
NA	TRBV18	once	TRBJ2-5	TGTGCCAGCTCCATAGACAGCGAAGAGACCCAGTACTTC	CASSIDSEETQYF
TRBD2	TRBV29-1	NA	TRBJ2-4	TGCAGCGTTGAAGATTGGACTAGCGTTCCCCATCTAGCCAAAAACATTCAGTACTTC	CSVEDWTSVPHLAKNIQYF
NA	TRBV28	NA	TRBJ2-1	TGTGCCAGCAGTTTATGGCAGGCGCAGTTCTTC	CASSLWQAQFF
NA	TRBV13	NA	TRBJ1-3	TGTGCCAGCAGCCGGCCCGGACAGCAGTCTGGAAACACCATATATTTT	CASSRPGQQSGNTIYF
TRBD1	TRBV19	NA	TRBJ1-5	TGTGCCAGTAGTTTACAGGGACAGGGCCAAGGTCAGCCCCAGCATTTT	CASSLQGQGQGQPQHF
NA	TRBV19	few	TRBJ1-2	TGTGCCAGTAGTGCGAGCCTGGAGAACTACTATGGCTACACCTTC	CASSASLENYYGYTF